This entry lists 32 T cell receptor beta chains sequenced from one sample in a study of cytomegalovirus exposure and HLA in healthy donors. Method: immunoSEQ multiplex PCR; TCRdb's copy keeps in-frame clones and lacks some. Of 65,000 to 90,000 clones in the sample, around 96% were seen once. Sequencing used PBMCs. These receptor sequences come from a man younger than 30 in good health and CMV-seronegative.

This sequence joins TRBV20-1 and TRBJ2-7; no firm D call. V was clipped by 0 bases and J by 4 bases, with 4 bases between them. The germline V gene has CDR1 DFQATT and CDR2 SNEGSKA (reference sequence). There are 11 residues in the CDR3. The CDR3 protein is CSARDTYEQYF. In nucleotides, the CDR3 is TGCAGTGCTAGAGACACTTACGAGCAGTACTTC.

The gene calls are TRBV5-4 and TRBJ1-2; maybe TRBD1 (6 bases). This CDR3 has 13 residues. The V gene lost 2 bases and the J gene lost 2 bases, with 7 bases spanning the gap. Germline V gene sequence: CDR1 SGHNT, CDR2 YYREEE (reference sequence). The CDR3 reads CASSFGQNYGYTF. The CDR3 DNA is TGTGCCAGCAGCTTTGGACAGAACTATGGCTACACCTTC.

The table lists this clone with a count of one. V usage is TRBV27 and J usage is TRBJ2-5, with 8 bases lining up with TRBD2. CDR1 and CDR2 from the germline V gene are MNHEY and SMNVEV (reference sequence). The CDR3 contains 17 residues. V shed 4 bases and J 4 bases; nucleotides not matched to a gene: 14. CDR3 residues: CASSYRAGRDRLETQYF. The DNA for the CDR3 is TGTGCCAGCAGTTACCGGGCCGGGAGGGACCGACTAGAGACCCAGTACTTC.

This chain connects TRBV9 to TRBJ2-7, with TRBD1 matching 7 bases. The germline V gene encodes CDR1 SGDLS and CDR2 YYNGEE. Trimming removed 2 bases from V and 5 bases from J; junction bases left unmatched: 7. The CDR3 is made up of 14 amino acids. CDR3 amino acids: CASSVGRGTNEQYF. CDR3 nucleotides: TGTGCCAGCAGCGTTGGCAGGGGGACGAACGAGCAGTACTTC.

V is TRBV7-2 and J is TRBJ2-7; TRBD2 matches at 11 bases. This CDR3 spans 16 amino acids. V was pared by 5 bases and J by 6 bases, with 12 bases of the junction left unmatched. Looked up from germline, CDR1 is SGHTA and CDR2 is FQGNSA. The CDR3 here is CASSILSGGARIEQYF. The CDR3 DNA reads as TGTGCCAGCAGCATCCTTAGCGGGGGGGCCAGGATCGAGCAGTACTTC.

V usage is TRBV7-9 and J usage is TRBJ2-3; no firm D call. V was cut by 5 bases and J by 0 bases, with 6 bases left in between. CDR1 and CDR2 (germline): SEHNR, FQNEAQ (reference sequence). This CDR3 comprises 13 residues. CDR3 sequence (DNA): TGTGCCAGCAGCCGTGTGAGCACAGATACGCAGTATTTT. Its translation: CASSRVSTDTQYF.

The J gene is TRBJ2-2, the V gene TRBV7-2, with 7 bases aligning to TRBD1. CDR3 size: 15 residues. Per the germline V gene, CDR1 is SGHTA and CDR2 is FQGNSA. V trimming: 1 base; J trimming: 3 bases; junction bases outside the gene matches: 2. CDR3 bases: TGTGCCAGCAGCTTAGACAGGGGATACACCGGGGAGCTGTTTTTT. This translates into CASSLDRGYTGELFF.

The CDR3 here is CASSTRGGSENTEAFF. The CDR3, as DNA: TGTGCCAGCTCAACGCGAGGGGGCTCTGAAAACACTGAAGCTTTCTTT. The V call is TRBV18, the J call TRBJ1-1; 7 bases agree with TRBD1. V trimming: 5 bases; J trimming: 2 bases; junction bases outside the gene matches: 11. This CDR3 has 16 amino acids. Germline V CDR1 and CDR2: KGHSH, LQKENI.

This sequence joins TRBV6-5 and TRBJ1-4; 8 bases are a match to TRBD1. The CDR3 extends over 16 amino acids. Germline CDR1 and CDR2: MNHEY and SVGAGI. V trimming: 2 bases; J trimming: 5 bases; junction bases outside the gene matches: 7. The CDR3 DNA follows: TGTGCCAGCAGTTACGACAGGGGTTTGGGGAATGAAAAACTGTTTTTT. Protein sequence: CASSYDRGLGNEKLFF.

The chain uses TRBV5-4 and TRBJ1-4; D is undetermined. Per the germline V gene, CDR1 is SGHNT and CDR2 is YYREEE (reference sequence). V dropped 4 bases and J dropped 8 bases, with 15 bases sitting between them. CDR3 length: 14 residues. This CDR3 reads CASSMSGSGEKLFF. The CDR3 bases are TGTGCCAGCAGCATGAGCGGTTCGGGAGAAAAACTGTTTTTT.

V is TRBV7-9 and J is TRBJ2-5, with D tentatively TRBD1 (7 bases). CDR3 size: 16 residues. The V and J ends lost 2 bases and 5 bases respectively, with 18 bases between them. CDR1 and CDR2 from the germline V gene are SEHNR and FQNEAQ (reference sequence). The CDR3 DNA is TGTGCCAGCAGCTTAACGACAGGGAGGTTCGAGGAGACCCAGTACTTC. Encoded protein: CASSLTTGRFEETQYF.

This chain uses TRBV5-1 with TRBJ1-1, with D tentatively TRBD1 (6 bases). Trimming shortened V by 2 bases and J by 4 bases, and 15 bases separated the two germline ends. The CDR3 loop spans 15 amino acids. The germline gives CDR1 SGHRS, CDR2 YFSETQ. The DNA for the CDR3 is TGCGCCAGCAGCTTATACGGGGGGCTGGGCACTGAAGCTTTCTTT. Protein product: CASSLYGGLGTEAFF.

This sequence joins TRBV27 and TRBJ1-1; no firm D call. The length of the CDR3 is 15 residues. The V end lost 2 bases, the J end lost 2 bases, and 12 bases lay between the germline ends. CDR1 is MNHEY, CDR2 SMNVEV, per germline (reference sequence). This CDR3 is CASSLGGEGNTEAFF. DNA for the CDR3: TGTGCCAGCAGTTTAGGAGGAGAAGGTAACACTGAAGCTTTCTTT.

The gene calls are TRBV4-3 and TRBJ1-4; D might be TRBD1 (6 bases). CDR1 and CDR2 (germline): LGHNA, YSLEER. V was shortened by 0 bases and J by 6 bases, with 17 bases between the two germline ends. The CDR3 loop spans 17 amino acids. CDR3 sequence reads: CASSQDSTGFPYEKLFF. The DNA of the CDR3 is TGCGCCAGCAGCCAAGATTCTACAGGGTTTCCTTATGAAAAACTGTTTTTT.

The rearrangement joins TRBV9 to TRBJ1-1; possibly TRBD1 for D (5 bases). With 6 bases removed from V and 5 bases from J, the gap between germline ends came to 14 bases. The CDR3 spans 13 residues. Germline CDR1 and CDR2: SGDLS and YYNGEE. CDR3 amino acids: CASNLGVGTEAFF. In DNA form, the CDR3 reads TGTGCCAGCAATTTAGGGGTAGGAACTGAAGCTTTCTTT. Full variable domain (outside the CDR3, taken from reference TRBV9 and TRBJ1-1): DSGVTQTPKHLITATGQRVTLRCSPRSGDLSVYWYQQSLDQGLQFLIQYYNGEERAKGNILERFSAQQFPDLHSELNLSSLELGDSALYFCASNLGVGTEAFFGQGTRLTVV.

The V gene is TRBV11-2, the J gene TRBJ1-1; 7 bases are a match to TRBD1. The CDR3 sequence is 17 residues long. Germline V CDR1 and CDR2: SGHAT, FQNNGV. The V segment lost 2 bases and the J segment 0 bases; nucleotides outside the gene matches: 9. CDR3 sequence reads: CASSLRGQANMNTEAFF. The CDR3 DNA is TGTGCCAGCAGCTTACGTGGACAGGCAAACATGAACACTGAAGCTTTCTTT.

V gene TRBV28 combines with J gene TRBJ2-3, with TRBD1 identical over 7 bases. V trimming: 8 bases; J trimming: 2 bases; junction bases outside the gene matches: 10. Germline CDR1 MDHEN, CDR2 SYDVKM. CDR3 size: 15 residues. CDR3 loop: CASSPPGQNTDTQYF. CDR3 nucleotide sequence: TGTGCCAGCTCACCCCCGGGACAGAACACAGATACGCAGTATTTT.

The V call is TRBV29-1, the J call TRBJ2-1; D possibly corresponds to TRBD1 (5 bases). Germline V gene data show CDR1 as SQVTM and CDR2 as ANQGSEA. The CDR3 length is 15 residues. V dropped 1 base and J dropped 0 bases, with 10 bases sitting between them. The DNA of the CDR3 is TGCAGCGTTGAAGGCAGGGCGAGCTCCTACAATGAGCAGTTCTTC. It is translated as CSVEGRASSYNEQFF.

As DNA, the CDR3 is TGCGCCAGCAGTGAGTCCCTTTCCAATCAGCCCCAGCATTTT. The encoded protein is CASSESLSNQPQHF. The chain has TRBV10-2 and TRBJ1-5; no reliable D call. Germline V gives CDR1 WSHSY, CDR2 SAAADI. The CDR3 is 14 residues long. V dropped 0 bases and J dropped 3 bases, with 6 bases sitting between them.

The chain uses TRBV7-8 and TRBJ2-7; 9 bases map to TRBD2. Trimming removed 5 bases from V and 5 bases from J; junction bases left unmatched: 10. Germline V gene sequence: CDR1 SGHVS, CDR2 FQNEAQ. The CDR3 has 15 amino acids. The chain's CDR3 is CASSPHSGTSNEQYF. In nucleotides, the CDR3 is TGTGCCAGCAGCCCACACTCCGGGACTAGCAACGAGCAGTACTTC.

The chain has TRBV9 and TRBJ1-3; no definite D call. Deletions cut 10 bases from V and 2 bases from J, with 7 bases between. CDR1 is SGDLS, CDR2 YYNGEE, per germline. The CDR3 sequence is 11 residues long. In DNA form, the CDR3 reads TGTGCCGCTATTCCTGGAAACACCATATATTTT. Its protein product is CAAIPGNTIYF.

The CDR3 nucleotides read TGTGCCAGCAGCTTAGGGTCTGTCCCGAATGAAAAACTGTTTTTT. Its protein is CASSLGSVPNEKLFF. The chain recombines TRBV13 with TRBJ1-4; the D is unclear. The CDR3 is 15 amino acids. Trimming stripped 0 bases from V and 5 bases from J, with 10 bases between. CDR1 and CDR2 (germline): PRHDT, FYEKMQ (reference sequence). Using reference TRBV13 and TRBJ1-4 for the parts outside the CDR3, the full variable domain is AAGVIQSPRHLIKEKRETATLKCYPIPRHDTVYWYQQGPGQDPQFLISFYEKMQSDKGSIPDRFSAQQFSDYHSELNMSSLELGDSALYFCASSLGSVPNEKLFFGSGTQLSVL.

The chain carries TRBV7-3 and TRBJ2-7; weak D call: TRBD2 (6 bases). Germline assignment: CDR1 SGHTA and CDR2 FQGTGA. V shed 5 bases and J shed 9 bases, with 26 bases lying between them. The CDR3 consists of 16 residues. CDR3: CASSVVAGLRTGGQYF. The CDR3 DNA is TGTGCCAGCAGCGTAGTCGCGGGGCTCCGCACTGGGGGGCAGTACTTC. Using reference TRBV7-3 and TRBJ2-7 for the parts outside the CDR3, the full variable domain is GAGVSQTPSNKVTEKGKYVELRCDPISGHTALYWYRQSLGQGPEFLIYFQGTGAADDSGLPNDRFFAVRPEGSVSTLKIQRTERGDSAVYLCASSVVAGLRTGGQYFGPGTRLTVT.

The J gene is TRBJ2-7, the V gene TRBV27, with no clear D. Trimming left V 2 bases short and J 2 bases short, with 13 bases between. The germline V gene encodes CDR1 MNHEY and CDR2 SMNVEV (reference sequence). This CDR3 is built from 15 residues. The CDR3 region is CASSLDFADPYEQYF. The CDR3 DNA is TGTGCCAGCAGTTTAGACTTCGCAGACCCCTACGAGCAGTACTTC.

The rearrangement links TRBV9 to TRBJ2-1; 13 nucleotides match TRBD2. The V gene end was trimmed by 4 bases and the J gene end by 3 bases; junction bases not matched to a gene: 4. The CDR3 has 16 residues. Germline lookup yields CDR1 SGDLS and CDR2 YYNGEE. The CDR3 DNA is TGTGCCAGCAGCCCAGGGACTAGCGGGGTCTACAATGAGCAGTTCTTC. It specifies CASSPGTSGVYNEQFF.

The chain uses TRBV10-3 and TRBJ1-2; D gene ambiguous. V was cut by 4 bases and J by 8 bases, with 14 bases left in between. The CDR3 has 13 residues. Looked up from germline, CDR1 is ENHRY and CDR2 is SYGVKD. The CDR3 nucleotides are TGTGCCATCAGTGGGGAGGGTGTAGGCGGCTACACCTTC. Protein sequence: CAISGEGVGGYTF.

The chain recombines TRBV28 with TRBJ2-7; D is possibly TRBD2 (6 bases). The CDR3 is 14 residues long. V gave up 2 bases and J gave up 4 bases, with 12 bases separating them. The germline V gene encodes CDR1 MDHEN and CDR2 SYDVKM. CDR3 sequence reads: CASSLGGVGYEQYF. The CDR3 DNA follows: TGTGCCAGCAGTTTAGGAGGGGTGGGTTACGAGCAGTACTTC.

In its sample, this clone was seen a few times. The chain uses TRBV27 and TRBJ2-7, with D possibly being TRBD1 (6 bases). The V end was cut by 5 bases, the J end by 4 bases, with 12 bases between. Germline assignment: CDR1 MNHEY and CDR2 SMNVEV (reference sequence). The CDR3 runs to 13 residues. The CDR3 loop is CASSTGQRYEQYF. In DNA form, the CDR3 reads TGTGCCAGCAGTACCGGACAGCGGTACGAGCAGTACTTC.

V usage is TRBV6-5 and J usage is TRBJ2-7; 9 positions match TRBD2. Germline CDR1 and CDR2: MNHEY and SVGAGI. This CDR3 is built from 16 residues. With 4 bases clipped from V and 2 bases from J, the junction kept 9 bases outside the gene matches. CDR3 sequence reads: CASSFGLAPAPYEQYF. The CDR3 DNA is TGTGCCAGCAGTTTCGGACTAGCGCCGGCCCCCTACGAGCAGTACTTC.

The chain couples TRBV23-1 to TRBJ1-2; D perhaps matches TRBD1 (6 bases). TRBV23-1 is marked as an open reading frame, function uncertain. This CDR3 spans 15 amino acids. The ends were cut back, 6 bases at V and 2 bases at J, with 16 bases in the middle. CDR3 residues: CASSRGRGRNYGYTF. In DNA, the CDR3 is TGCGCCAGCAGCCGGGGGCGGGGGCGAAACTATGGCTACACCTTC.

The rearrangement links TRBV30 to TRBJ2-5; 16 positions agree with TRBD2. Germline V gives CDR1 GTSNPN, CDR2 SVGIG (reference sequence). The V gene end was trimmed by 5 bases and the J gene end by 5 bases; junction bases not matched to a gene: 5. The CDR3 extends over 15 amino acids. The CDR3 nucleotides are TGTGCCTGGTCGGGACTAGCGGGGGGGAGGGAGACCCAGTACTTC. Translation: CAWSGLAGGRETQYF.

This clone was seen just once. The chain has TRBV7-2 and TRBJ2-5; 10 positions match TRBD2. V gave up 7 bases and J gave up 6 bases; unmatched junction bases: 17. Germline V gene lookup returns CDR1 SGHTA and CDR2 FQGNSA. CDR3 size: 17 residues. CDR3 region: CASTFISGGAFMKTQYF. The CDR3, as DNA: TGTGCCAGCACCTTTATAAGCGGGGGGGCCTTCATGAAGACCCAGTACTTC.